This TCR beta chain was sequenced in a study of blood T cells in healthy people across ages. The germline gives CDR1 DFQATT, CDR2 SNEGSKA (reference sequence). V was clipped by 2 bases and J by 6 bases, with 8 bases between them. The CDR3 consists of 12 residues. Many counts were recorded for this clonotype. A sample-barcoded 5' primer and a J-beta primer mix were used in a second PCR of roughly 7 to 12 cycles. MiXCR, run by TCRdb on the 5' RACE reads, gives a single entry per CDR3 protein. The table shows about 1.4 million distinct CDR3 sequences, with around 59% occurring only once. The receptor was derived from a man in his late teens or twenties in good health. V usage is TRBV20-1 and J usage is TRBJ2-1; no firm D call. Sequencing was performed on blood. The CDR3 loop reads CSARRQINEQFF. CDR3 DNA sequence: TGCAGTGCTAGAAGGCAAATCAATGAGCAGTTCTTC.